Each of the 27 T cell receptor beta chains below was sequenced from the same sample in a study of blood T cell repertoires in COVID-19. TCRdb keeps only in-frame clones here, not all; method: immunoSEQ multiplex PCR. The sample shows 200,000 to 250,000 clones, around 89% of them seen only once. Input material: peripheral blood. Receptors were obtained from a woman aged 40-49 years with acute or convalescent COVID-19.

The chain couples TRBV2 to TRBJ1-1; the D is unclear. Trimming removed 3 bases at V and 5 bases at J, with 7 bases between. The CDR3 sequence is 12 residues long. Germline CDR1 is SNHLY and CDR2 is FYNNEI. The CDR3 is CASSEGRTEAFF. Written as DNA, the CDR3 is TGTGCCAGCAGTGAGGGGAGGACTGAAGCTTTCTTT.

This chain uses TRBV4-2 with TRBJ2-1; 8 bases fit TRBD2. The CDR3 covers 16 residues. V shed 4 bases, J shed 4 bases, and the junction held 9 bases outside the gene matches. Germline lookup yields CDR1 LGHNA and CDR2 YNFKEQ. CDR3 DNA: TGTGCCAGCAGCCCACGGGGGACGGGGGGGTACAATGAGCAGTTCTTC. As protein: CASSPRGTGGYNEQFF.

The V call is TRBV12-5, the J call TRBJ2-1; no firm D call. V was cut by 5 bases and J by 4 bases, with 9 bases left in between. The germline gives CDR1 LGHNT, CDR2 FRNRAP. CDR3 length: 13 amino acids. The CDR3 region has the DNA TGTGCTAGTGGTCAAAGCGAGTACAATGAGCAGTTCTTC. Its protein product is CASGQSEYNEQFF.

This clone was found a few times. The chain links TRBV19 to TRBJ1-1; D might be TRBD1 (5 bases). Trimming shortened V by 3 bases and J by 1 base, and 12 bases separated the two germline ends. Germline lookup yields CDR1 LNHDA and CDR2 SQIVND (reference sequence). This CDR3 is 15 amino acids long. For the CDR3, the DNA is TGTGCCAGTAGTATCCCTGACAGAACGAACACTGAAGCTTTCTTT. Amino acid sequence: CASSIPDRTNTEAFF.

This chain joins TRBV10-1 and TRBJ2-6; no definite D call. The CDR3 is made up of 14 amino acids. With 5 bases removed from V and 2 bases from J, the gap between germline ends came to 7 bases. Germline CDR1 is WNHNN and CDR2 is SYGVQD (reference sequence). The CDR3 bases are TGCGCCAGCAGTAGTTCGGCTGGGGCCAACGTCCTGACTTTC. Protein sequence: CASSSSAGANVLTF.

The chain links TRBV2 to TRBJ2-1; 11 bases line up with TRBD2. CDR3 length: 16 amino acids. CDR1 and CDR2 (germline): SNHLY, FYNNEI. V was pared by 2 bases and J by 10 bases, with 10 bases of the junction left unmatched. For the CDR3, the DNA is TGTGCCAGCAGTGAATACCCTAGCGGGGGGACAAGGGAGCAGTTCTTC. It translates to CASSEYPSGGTREQFF.

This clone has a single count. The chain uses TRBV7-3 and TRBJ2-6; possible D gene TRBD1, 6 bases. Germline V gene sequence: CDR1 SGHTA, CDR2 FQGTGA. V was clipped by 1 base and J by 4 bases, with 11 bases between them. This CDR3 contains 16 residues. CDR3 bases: TGTGCCAGCAGCTTAAGGCCAGGGGTCGGGGCCAACGTCCTGACTTTC. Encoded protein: CASSLRPGVGANVLTF. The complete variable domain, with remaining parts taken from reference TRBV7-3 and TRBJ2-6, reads GAGVSQTPSNKVTEKGKYVELRCDPISGHTALYWYRQSLGQGPEFLIYFQGTGAADDSGLPNDRFFAVRPEGSVSTLKIQRTERGDSAVYLCASSLRPGVGANVLTFGAGSRLTVL.

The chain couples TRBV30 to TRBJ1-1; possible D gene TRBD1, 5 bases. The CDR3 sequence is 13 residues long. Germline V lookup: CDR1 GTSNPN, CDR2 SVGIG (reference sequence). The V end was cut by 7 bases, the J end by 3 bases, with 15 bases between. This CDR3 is CALTRDSYTEAFF. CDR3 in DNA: TGTGCCTTAACCCGCGACAGCTACACTGAAGCTTTCTTT.

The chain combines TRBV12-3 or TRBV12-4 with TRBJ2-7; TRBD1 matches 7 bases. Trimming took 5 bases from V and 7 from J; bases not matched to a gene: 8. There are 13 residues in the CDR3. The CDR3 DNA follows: TGTGCCAGCAGTCGTACAGGGGTGGGGGAGCAGTACGTC. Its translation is CASSRTGVGEQYV.

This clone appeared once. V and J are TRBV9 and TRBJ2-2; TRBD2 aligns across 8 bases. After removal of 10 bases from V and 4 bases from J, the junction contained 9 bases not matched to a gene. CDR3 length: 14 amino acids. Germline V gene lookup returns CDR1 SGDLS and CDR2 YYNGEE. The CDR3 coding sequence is TGTGCCGGATTGAGAGCGGGGGTCACCGGGGAGCTGTTTTTT. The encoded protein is CAGLRAGVTGELFF.

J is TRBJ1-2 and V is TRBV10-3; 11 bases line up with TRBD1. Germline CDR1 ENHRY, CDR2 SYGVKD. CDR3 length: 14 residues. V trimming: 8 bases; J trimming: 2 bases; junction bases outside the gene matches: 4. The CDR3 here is CAIGGTGGNYGYTF. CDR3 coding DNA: TGTGCCATCGGAGGGACAGGGGGGAACTATGGCTACACCTTC.

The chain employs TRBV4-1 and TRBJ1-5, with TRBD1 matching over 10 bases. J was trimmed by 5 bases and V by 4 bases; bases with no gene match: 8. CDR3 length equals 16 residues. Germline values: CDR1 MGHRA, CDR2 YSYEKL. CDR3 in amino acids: CASSLFGTGEDQPQHF. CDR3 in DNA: TGCGCCAGCAGCCTTTTCGGGACAGGGGAGGATCAGCCCCAGCATTTT.

As DNA, the CDR3 is TGTGCCAGCAGCTTAAGTTTATCCCGCAGGGGGAATCAGCCCCAGCATTTT. Protein product: CASSLSLSRRGNQPQHF. V is TRBV7-3 and J is TRBJ1-5; TRBD1 aligns across 7 bases. Germline V gene lookup returns CDR1 SGHTA and CDR2 FQGTGA. There are 17 residues in the CDR3. The J segment lost 4 bases and the V segment lost 1 base, leaving 10 bases of the junction unmatched.

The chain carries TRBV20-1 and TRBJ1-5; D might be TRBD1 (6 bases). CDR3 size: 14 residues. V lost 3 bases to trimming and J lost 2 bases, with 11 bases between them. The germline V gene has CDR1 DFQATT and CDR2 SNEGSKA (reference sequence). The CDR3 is CSASRAGGNQPQHF. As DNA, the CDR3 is TGCAGTGCTAGTAGGGCAGGGGGCAATCAGCCCCAGCATTTT.

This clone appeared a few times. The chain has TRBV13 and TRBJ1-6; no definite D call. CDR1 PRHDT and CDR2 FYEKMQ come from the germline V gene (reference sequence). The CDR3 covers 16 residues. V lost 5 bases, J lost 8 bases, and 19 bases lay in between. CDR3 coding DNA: TGTGCCAGCAGCCGACAACCCGGGAACCATGATTCACCCCTCCACTTT. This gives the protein CASSRQPGNHDSPLHF. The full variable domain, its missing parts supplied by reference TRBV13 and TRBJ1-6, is AAGVIQSPRHLIKEKRETATLKCYPIPRHDTVYWYQQGPGQDPQFLISFYEKMQSDKGSIPDRFSAQQFSDYHSELNMSSLELGDSALYFCASSRQPGNHDSPLHFGNGTRLTVT.

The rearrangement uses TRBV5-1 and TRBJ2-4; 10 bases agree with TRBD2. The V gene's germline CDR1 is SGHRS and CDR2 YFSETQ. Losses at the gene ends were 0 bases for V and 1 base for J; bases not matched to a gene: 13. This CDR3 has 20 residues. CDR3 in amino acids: CASSLGTSGPSRGAKNIQYF. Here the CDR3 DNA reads TGCGCCAGCAGCTTGGGGACTAGCGGCCCCTCGCGAGGGGCCAAAAACATTCAGTACTTC.

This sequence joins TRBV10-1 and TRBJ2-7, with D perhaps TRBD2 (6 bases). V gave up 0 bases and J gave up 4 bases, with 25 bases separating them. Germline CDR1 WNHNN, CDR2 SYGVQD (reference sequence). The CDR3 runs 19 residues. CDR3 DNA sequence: TGCGCCAGCAGTGAGTCTTGCCTAGCGAACCCTAAGGGCTTATACGAGCAGTACGTC. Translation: CASSESCLANPKGLYEQYV.

CDR3: CASSILARRGYTF. The CDR3 coding sequence is TGTGCCAGCAGCATCCTGGCCCGGAGGGGCTACACCTTC. This chain joins TRBV7-8 and TRBJ1-2; D gene ambiguous. V was trimmed by 5 bases and J by 8 bases, leaving 15 bases between them. The CDR3 spans 13 residues. Germline V gene lookup returns CDR1 SGHVS and CDR2 FQNEAQ.

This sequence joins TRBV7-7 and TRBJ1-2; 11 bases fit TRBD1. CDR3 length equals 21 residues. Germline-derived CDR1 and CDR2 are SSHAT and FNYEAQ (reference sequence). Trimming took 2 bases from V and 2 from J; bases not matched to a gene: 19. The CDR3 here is CASSLRDLTQGDRGANYGYTF. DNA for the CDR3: TGTGCCAGCAGCTTAAGGGATCTTACCCAGGGGGACAGGGGGGCAAACTATGGCTACACCTTC. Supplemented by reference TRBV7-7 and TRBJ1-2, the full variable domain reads GAGVSQSPRYKVTKRGQDVTLRCDPISSHATLYWYQQALGQGPEFLTYFNYEAQPDKSGLPSDRFSAERPEGSISTLTIQRTEQRDSAMYRCASSLRDLTQGDRGANYGYTFGSGTRLTVV.

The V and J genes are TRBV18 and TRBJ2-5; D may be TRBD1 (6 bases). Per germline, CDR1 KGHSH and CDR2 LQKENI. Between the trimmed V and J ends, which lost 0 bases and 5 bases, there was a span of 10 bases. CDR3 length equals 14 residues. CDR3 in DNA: TGTGCCAGCTCACCACCGGGGGCCCGGGAGACCCAGTACTTC. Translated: CASSPPGARETQYF.

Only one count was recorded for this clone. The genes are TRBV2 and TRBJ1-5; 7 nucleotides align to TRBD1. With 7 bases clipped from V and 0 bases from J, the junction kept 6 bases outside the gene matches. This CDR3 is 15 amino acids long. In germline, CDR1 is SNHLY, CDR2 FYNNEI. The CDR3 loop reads CASNPRGTSNQPQHF. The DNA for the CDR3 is TGTGCCAGCAATCCCAGGGGGACTAGCAATCAGCCCCAGCATTTT.

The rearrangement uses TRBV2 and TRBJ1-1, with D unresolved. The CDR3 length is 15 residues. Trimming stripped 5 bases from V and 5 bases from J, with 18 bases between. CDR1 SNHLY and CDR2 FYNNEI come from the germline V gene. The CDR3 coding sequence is TGTGCCAGCAGTACCGGGAACACCCCCACGACTGAAGCTTTCTTT. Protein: CASSTGNTPTTEAFF.

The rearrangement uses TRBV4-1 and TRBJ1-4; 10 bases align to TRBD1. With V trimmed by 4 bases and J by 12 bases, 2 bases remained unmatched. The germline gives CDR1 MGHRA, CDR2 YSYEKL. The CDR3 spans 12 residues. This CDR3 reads CASSRGQGELFF. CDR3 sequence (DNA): TGCGCCAGCAGCCGAGGACAGGGGGAACTGTTTTTT.

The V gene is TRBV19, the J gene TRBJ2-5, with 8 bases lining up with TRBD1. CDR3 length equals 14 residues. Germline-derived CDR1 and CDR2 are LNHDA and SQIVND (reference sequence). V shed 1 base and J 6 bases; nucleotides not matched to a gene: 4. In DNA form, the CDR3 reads TGTGCCAGTAGTATAGGACAGGGGCGGAAGACCCAGTACTTC. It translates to CASSIGQGRKTQYF.

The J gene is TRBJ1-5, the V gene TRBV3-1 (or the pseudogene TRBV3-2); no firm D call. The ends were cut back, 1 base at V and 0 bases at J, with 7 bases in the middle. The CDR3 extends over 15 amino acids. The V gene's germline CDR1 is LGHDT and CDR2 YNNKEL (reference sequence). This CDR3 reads CASSQGHLSNQPQHF. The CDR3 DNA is TGTGCCAGCAGCCAAGGACATCTTAGCAATCAGCCCCAGCATTTT.

The CDR3 DNA sequence: TGTGCCAGCAGCTTAGGGGTCCCTAGTGAGCAGTTCTTC. Encoded protein: CASSLGVPSEQFF. The rearrangement links TRBV13 to TRBJ2-1, with D unresolved. The CDR3 is made up of 13 amino acids. Trimming cost V 0 bases and J 9 bases, with 9 bases left between them. Germline loops: CDR1 PRHDT, CDR2 FYEKMQ (reference sequence).

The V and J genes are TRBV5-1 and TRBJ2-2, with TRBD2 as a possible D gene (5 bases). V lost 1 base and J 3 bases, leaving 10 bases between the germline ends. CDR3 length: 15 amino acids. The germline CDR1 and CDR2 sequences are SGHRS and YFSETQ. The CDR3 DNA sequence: TGCGCCAGCAGCTTGATGGCTAGCTACACCGGGGAGCTGTTTTTT. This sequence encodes CASSLMASYTGELFF.